Listed here are 27 T cell receptor beta chains from one sample, sequenced in a study of CD4+ T cells in melanoma. Repertoires were generated with immunoSEQ multiplex PCR, while TCRdb's copy carries only in-frame clones and drops some. The table shows 20,000 to 25,000 clones, with roughly 73% occurring only once. The receptors derive from a human donor with melanoma.

The chain has TRBV2 and TRBJ2-7; the match to TRBD2 covers 10 bases. Germline V gives CDR1 SNHLY, CDR2 FYNNEI. This CDR3 spans 17 amino acids. J was trimmed by 0 bases and V by 2 bases; bases with no gene match: 7. DNA for the CDR3: TGTGCCAGCAGTGAACAACCCCTAGCGGGGGCCTCCTACGAGCAGTACTTC. Translating gives CASSEQPLAGASYEQYF.

This chain links TRBV2 with TRBJ1-2, with TRBD1 identical over 7 bases. The V segment lost 9 bases and the J segment 8 bases; nucleotides outside the gene matches: 12. CDR3 length equals 13 residues. CDR1 SNHLY and CDR2 FYNNEI come from the germline V gene. The CDR3 region has the DNA TGTGCCAGTCTTCGACAGGGTATAACCGGCTACACCTTC. Its translation is CASLRQGITGYTF.

CDR3 amino acids: CASSQQWGGSGNQPQHF. CDR3 bases: TGCGCCAGCAGCCAACAATGGGGGGGCTCAGGCAATCAGCCCCAGCATTTT. The rearrangement links TRBV4-1 to TRBJ1-5; D may be TRBD1 (6 bases). The CDR3 sequence is 17 residues long. The germline gives CDR1 MGHRA, CDR2 YSYEKL. Trimming shortened V by 2 bases and J by 2 bases, and 16 bases separated the two germline ends.

The V call is TRBV4-1, the J call TRBJ2-1; 11 nucleotides agree with TRBD2. V trimming: 1 base; J trimming: 8 bases; junction bases outside the gene matches: 7. The CDR3 runs 16 residues. Per the germline V gene, CDR1 is MGHRA and CDR2 is YSYEKL. DNA for the CDR3: TGCGCCAGCAGCCAAGCGGTCACTAGCGGGGGTTATGAGCAGTTCTTC. Amino acid sequence: CASSQAVTSGGYEQFF.

The chain joins TRBV27 to TRBJ1-2; 7 bases are shared with TRBD1. The germline CDR1 and CDR2 sequences are MNHEY and SMNVEV (reference sequence). This CDR3 region has 13 residues. The J segment lost 7 bases and the V segment lost 3 bases, leaving 5 bases of the junction unmatched. CDR3 residues: CASSFQPGGGYTF. CDR3 coding DNA: TGTGCCAGCAGTTTCCAGCCAGGGGGTGGCTACACCTTC.

The rearrangement uses TRBV7-1 and TRBJ1-1, with TRBD1 as a possible D gene (6 bases). TRBV7-1 is designated an ORF whose function remains uncertain. Trimming removed 6 bases from V and 2 bases from J, with 13 bases in between. This CDR3 spans 14 amino acids. The CDR3 here is CASRAGHSNTEAFF. The DNA for the CDR3 is TGTGCCAGCAGGGCGGGACACTCAAACACTGAAGCTTTCTTT.

In this sample, this clone turned up a few times. The V gene is TRBV30, the J gene TRBJ1-6; tentatively, D is TRBD1 (6 bases). CDR1 and CDR2 from the germline V gene are GTSNPN and SVGIG (reference sequence). This CDR3 has 15 amino acids. Deletions cut 1 base from V and 1 base from J, with 8 bases between. CDR3 residues: CAWSDGQSYNSPLHF. CDR3 nucleotide sequence: TGTGCCTGGAGTGACGGACAGTCCTATAATTCACCCCTCCACTTT.

The gene calls are TRBV29-1 and TRBJ2-3; D is ambiguous. CDR1 and CDR2 from the germline V gene are SQVTM and ANQGSEA. The CDR3 is 13 amino acids. The germline V and J ends were trimmed by 5 bases and 0 bases, with 9 bases remaining between them. The DNA of the CDR3 is TGCAGCGTTCCTGTAGGGAGCACAGATACGCAGTATTTT. Translation gives CSVPVGSTDTQYF.

This clone came up a few times. The chain joins TRBV25-1 to TRBJ2-2; D is uncertain. This CDR3 contains 14 residues. V gave up 6 bases and J gave up 6 bases, with 14 bases separating them. CDR1 MGHDK and CDR2 SYGVNS come from the germline V gene. CDR3 sequence (DNA): TGTGCCAGCAGGAGGTTAGGCCTCGCCGGGGAGCTGTTTTTT. Its translation: CASRRLGLAGELFF.

This sequence joins TRBV9 and TRBJ2-1; the match to TRBD1 covers 7 bases. V shed 4 bases, J shed 5 bases, and the junction held 9 bases outside the gene matches. Germline CDR1 and CDR2: SGDLS and YYNGEE. There are 15 residues in the CDR3. CDR3 residues: CASSFRDRENNEQFF. Here the CDR3 DNA reads TGTGCCAGCAGCTTTCGGGACAGAGAGAACAATGAGCAGTTCTTC.

Turning to this clone: The identical CDR3 is also encoded by other nucleotide sequences in the sample. This rearrangement joins TRBV5-1 to TRBJ1-3, with 7 bases lining up with TRBD1. CDR3 length: 16 residues. V was clipped by 3 bases and J by 3 bases; unmatched bases: 9. The germline gives CDR1 SGHRS, CDR2 YFSETQ. In nucleotides, the CDR3 is TGCGCCAGCAGCTCTTCCACAGGGGTGATTGGAAACACCATATATTTT. It translates to CASSSSTGVIGNTIYF. The full variable domain, its missing parts supplied by reference TRBV5-1 and TRBJ1-3, is KAGVTQTPRYLIKTRGQQVTLSCSPISGHRSVSWYQQTPGQGLQFLFEYFSETQRNKGNFPGRFSGRQFSNSRSEMNVSTLELGDSALYLCASSSSTGVIGNTIYFGEGSWLTVV.

This clone has more than one count but fewer than ten. This chain connects TRBV11-1 to TRBJ1-2, with D perhaps TRBD1 (6 bases). Germline values: CDR1 SGHAT, CDR2 FQDESV (reference sequence). Trimming stripped 5 bases from V and 5 bases from J, with 24 bases between. The CDR3 spans 17 residues. In DNA, the CDR3 is TGTGCCAGCAGCAACGGACAGTCGGGTGGATCCCGTTATGGCTACACCTTC. Amino acids: CASSNGQSGGSRYGYTF.

The V call is TRBV18, the J call TRBJ2-7; no definite D call. The CDR3 has 12 amino acids. The germline V and J ends were trimmed by 3 bases and 5 bases, with 8 bases remaining between them. The germline gives CDR1 KGHSH, CDR2 LQKENI. The CDR3 nucleotides read TGTGCCAGCTCACCGGAAGGGAACGAGCAGTACTTC. Residues: CASSPEGNEQYF. The full variable domain, completed using reference TRBV18 and TRBJ2-7, is NAGVMQNPRHLVRRRGQEARLRCSPMKGHSHVYWYRQLPEEGLKFMVYLQKENIIDESGMPKERFSAEFPKEGPSILRIQQVVRGDSAAYFCASSPEGNEQYFGPGTRLTVT.

This chain joins TRBV5-1 and TRBJ1-4; the D is unclear. V lost 0 bases and J 5 bases, leaving 2 bases between the germline ends. Germline CDR1 reads SGHRS; CDR2 reads YFSETQ. This CDR3 region has 12 residues. The CDR3 protein is CASSLENEKLFF. The DNA of the CDR3 is TGCGCCAGCAGCTTGGAGAATGAAAAACTGTTTTTT.

V gene TRBV29-1 combines with J gene TRBJ1-5; D is ambiguous. Trimming removed 4 bases from V and 5 bases from J, with 9 bases in between. Germline V CDR1 and CDR2: SQVTM, ANQGSEA. The CDR3 has 12 amino acids. This CDR3 reads CSVGGMDQPQHF. The CDR3 DNA reads as TGCAGCGTTGGAGGAATGGATCAGCCCCAGCATTTT.

V and J are TRBV5-5 and TRBJ1-3; no reliable D call. V lost 3 bases and J 0 bases, leaving 10 bases between the germline ends. The germline gives CDR1 SGHKS, CDR2 YYEKEE (reference sequence). This CDR3 has 15 residues. The CDR3 loop reads CASSSTRNSGNTIYF. CDR3 DNA: TGTGCCAGCAGCTCAACGCGGAACTCTGGAAACACCATATATTTT.

This clone was observed a few times. V gene TRBV2 combines with J gene TRBJ1-1, with 12 nucleotides matching TRBD1. The CDR3 consists of 18 residues. V trimming: 6 bases; J trimming: 1 base; junction bases outside the gene matches: 12. The germline V gene encodes CDR1 SNHLY and CDR2 FYNNEI. The CDR3 is CASRAYRDRGLWNTEAFF. The CDR3 bases are TGTGCCAGCAGAGCTTACCGGGACAGGGGGCTCTGGAACACTGAAGCTTTCTTT.

J is TRBJ2-4 and V is TRBV6-6; 9 bases are shared with TRBD1. The V gene's germline CDR1 is MNHNY and CDR2 SVGAGI (reference sequence). CDR3 size: 15 residues. The V gene end was trimmed by 5 bases and the J gene end by 6 bases; junction bases not matched to a gene: 8. The CDR3 DNA is TGTGCCAGCAGTGGATCCGGGACAGGGCGAAACATTCAGTACTTC. This sequence encodes CASSGSGTGRNIQYF.

The chain has TRBV19 and TRBJ1-5; D is possibly TRBD1 (5 bases). V was trimmed by 4 bases and J by 1 base, leaving 11 bases between them. Germline V gene lookup returns CDR1 LNHDA and CDR2 SQIVND (reference sequence). The CDR3 is made up of 15 amino acids. The CDR3 nucleotides read TGTGCCAGTAGTAATTCGGGGCTCAGCAATCAGCCCCAGCATTTT. Translating it yields CASSNSGLSNQPQHF.

The chain links TRBV18 to TRBJ1-3, with D possibly matching TRBD1 (5 bases). Trimming left V 6 bases short and J 4 bases short, with 34 bases between. Germline values: CDR1 KGHSH, CDR2 LQKENI. The CDR3 has 21 amino acids. The CDR3 loop reads CASSLLDPGTAGLTSGNTIYF. The CDR3, as DNA: TGTGCCAGCTCGCTCCTCGATCCAGGGACGGCCGGCCTGACGAGCGGAAACACCATATATTTT.

The CDR3 nucleotides are TGCGCCAGCAGCCGGAAGGCAGGGGAGTTGGTGGCGGGCTACACCTTC. Amino acid sequence: CASSRKAGELVAGYTF. The chain employs TRBV4-1 and TRBJ1-2, with D tentatively TRBD1 (6 bases). Per germline, CDR1 MGHRA and CDR2 YSYEKL. This CDR3 contains 16 residues. Trimming stripped 4 bases from V and 8 bases from J, with 23 bases between.

This clone was detected only a few times. This chain uses TRBV7-2 with TRBJ2-1; D call uncertain. Germline V gene lookup returns CDR1 SGHTA and CDR2 FQGNSA. Deletions cut 1 base from V and 5 bases from J, with 12 bases between. This CDR3 has 15 amino acids. The CDR3 sequence is CASSLGDIPNNEQFF. The CDR3 bases are TGTGCCAGCAGCTTAGGTGACATCCCCAACAATGAGCAGTTCTTC. Variable domain in full (rest from reference TRBV7-2 and TRBJ2-1): GAGVSQSPSNKVTEKGKDVELRCDPISGHTALYWYRQSLGQGLEFLIYFQGNSAPDKSGLPSDRFSAERTGGSVSTLTIQRTQQEDSAVYLCASSLGDIPNNEQFFGPGTRLTVL.

The CDR3 region has the DNA TGTGCCAGAAGCTTCTTCCGACTAGATAGCACAGATACGCAGTATTTT. Translating it yields CARSFFRLDSTDTQYF. The V and J genes are TRBV7-5 and TRBJ2-3; the table names TRBD2, a call not compared with the DNA. TRBV7-5 is a listed pseudogene. This CDR3 comprises 16 residues.

The rearrangement uses TRBV11-2 and TRBJ1-3; D ambiguous. Per the germline V gene, CDR1 is SGHAT and CDR2 is FQNNGV. The CDR3 length is 12 residues. Trimming pared 7 bases from V and 6 bases from J, leaving 10 bases between. The CDR3: CASTQTQNTIYF. As DNA, the CDR3 is TGTGCCAGCACCCAAACCCAAAACACCATATATTTT. The whole variable domain, remainder taken from reference TRBV11-2 and TRBJ1-3, is EAGVAQSPRYKIIEKRQSVAFWCNPISGHATLYWYQQILGQGPKLLIQFQNNGVVDDSQLPKDRFSAERLKGVDSTLKIQPAKLEDSAVYLCASTQTQNTIYFGEGSWLTVV.

This clone occurred once. CDR3 coding DNA: TGCGCCAGCAGCTTGCTCGGGTATAACACCGGGGAGCTGTTTTTT. This codes for CASSLLGYNTGELFF. The rearrangement joins TRBV5-1 to TRBJ2-2; D is unresolved. CDR3 size: 15 residues. CDR1 SGHRS and CDR2 YFSETQ come from the germline V gene. V was pared by 1 base and J by 2 bases, with 9 bases between.

The CDR3 DNA sequence: TGTGCCAGCAGCTTACAGGGGAGGTTAACAGATACGCAGTATTTT. It encodes CASSLQGRLTDTQYF. The chain recombines TRBV5-8 with TRBJ2-3, with a tentative D call TRBD1 (7 bases). The V gene's germline CDR1 is SGHTS and CDR2 YDEGEE. Trimming removed 2 bases at V and 3 bases at J, with 13 bases between. This CDR3 contains 15 residues.

This chain connects TRBV6-5 to TRBJ1-1; tentatively, D is TRBD1 (5 bases). The CDR3 covers 14 residues. The germline CDR1 and CDR2 sequences are MNHEY and SVGAGI. The V end lost 2 bases, the J end lost 5 bases, and 12 bases lay between the germline ends. CDR3 nucleotide sequence: TGTGCCAGCAGTTACGGGTTGAAGGGGACTGAAGCTTTCTTT. This encodes CASSYGLKGTEAFF.